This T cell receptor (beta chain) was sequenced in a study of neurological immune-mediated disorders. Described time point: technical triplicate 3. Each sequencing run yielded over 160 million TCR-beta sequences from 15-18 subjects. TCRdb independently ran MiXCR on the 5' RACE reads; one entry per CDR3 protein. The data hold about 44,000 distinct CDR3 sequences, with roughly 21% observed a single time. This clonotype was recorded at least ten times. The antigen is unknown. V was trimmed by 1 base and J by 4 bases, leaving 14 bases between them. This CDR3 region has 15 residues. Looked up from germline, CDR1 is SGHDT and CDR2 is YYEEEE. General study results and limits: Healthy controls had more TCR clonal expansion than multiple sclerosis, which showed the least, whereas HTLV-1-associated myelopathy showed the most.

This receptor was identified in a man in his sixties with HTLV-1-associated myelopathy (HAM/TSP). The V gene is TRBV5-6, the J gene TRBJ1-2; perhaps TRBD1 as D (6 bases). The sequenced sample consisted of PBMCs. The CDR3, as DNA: TGTGCCAGCAGCTTGACCGGGACATCGGGCTATGGCTACACCTTC. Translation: CASSLTGTSGYGYTF.